Below, one TCR beta chain is given with its context. Antigen unknown. This CDR3 spans 12 amino acids. This sample was included in a study of monozygotic twins with inflammatory bowel disease. Every TCR library used roughly 3,400 ng of total RNA. cDNA encoding TCRalpha and TCRbeta underwent two nested PCRs of around 15 and 9 cycles, each of which was followed by bead purification. TCRdb re-called the 5' RACE reads, yielding one record per CDR3 amino acid sequence without DNA. The table for this sample gives more than 300,000 distinct CDR3 sequences. Points from the study as a whole: IBD patients shared fewer clonotypes with others than healthy twins, especially with disease activity.

The specimen sequenced was blood. The chain links TRBV12-3 or TRBV12-4 to TRBJ2-6. The TCR originated in a human donor with ulcerative colitis or Crohn's disease, or a healthy co-twin of an affected twin (not recorded which). CDR3 loop: CASSRTDNVLTF.